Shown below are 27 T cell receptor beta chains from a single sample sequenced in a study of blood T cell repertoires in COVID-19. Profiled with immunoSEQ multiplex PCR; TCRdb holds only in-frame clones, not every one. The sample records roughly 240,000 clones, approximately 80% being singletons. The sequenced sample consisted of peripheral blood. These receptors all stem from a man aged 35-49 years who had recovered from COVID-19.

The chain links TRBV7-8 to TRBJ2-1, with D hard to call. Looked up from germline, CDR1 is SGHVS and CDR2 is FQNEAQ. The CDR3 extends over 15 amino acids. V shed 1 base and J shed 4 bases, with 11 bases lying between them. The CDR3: CASSLVSPRYNEQFF. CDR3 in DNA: TGTGCCAGCAGCTTAGTGTCCCCCAGATACAATGAGCAGTTCTTC.

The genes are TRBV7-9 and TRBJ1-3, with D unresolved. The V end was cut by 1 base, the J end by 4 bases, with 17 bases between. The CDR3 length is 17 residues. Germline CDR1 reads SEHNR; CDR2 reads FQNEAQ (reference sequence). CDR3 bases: TGTGCCAGCAGCTTAGGTGTAGGGAGGACGGCCGGAAACACCATATATTTT. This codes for CASSLGVGRTAGNTIYF.

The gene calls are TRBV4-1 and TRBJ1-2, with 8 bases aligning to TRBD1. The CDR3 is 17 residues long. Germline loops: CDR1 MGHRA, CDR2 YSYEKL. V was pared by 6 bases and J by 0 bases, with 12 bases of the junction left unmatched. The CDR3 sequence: CASRLASGDRSNYGYTF. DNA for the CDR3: TGCGCCAGCAGGTTGGCTTCCGGGGACAGGTCTAACTATGGCTACACCTTC.

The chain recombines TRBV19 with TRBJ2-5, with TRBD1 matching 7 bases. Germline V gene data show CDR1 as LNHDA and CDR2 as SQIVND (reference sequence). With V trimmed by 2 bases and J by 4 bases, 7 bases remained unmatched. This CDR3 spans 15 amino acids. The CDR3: CASSISRGQAETQYF. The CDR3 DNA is TGTGCCAGTAGTATATCGAGGGGGCAAGCAGAGACCCAGTACTTC.

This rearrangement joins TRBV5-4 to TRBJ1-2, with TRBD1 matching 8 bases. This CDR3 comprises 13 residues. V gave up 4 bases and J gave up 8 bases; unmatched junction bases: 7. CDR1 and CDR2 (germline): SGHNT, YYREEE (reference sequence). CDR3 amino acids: CASSPWTGQGYTF. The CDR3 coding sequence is TGTGCCAGCAGCCCATGGACAGGGCAAGGCTACACCTTC.

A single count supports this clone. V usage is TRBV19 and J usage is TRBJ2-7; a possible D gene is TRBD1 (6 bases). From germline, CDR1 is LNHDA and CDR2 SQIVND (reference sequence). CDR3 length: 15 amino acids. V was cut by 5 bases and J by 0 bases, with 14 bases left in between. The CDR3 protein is CASSPGQMVSYEQYF. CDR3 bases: TGTGCCAGTAGTCCTGGACAGATGGTCTCCTACGAGCAGTACTTC.

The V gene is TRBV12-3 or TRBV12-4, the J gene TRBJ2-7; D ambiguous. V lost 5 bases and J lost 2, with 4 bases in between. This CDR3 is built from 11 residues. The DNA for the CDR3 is TGTGCCAGCAGTCCTGCCTACGAGCAGTACTTC. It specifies CASSPAYEQYF.

This CDR3 reads CASSLGGTPAGELFF. CDR3 DNA: TGTGCCAGCAGCTTAGGAGGAACCCCCGCTGGGGAGCTGTTTTTT. This chain joins TRBV11-2 and TRBJ2-2, with D unclear. The V and J ends lost 1 base and 8 bases respectively, with 14 bases between them. Germline V CDR1 and CDR2: SGHAT, FQNNGV. This CDR3 contains 15 residues.

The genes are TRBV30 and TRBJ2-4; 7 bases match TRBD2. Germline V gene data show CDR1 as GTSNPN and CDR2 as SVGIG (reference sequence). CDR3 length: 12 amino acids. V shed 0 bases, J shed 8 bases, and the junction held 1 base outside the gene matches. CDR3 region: CAWSVGGDIQYF. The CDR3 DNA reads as TGTGCCTGGAGTGTGGGAGGGGACATTCAGTACTTC.

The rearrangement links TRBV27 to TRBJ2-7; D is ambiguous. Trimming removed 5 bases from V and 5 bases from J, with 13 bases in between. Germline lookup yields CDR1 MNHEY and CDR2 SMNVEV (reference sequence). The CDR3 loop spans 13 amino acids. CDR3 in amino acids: CASSHNRRDEQYF. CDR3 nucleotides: TGTGCCAGCAGTCATAACCGCCGGGACGAGCAGTACTTC.

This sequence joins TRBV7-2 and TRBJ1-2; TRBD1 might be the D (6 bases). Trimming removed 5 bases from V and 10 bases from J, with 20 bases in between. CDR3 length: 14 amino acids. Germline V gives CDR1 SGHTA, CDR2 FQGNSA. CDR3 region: CASSPGGGPPAYTF. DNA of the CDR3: TGTGCCAGCAGCCCCGGGGGGGGGCCCCCTGCCTACACCTTC.

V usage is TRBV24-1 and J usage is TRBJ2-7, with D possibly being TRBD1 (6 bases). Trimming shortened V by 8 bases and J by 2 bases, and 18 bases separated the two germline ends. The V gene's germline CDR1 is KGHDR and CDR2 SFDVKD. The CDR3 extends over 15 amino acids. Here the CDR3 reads CATTPGTPSPYEQYF. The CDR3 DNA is TGTGCCACCACCCCCGGGACACCTTCTCCCTACGAGCAGTACTTC.

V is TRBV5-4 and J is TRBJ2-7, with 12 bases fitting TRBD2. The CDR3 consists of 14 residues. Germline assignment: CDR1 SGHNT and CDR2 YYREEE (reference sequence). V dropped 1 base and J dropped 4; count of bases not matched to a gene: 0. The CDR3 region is CASSLTSGRYEQYF. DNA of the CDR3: TGTGCCAGCAGCTTGACTAGCGGGAGGTACGAGCAGTACTTC.

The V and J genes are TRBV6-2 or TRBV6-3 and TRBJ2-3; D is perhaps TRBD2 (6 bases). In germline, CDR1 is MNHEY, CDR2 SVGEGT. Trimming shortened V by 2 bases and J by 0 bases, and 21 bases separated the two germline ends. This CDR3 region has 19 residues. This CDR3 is CASSYNWRGLISSTDTQYF. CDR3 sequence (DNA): TGTGCCAGCAGTTACAATTGGCGGGGATTAATCTCTAGCACAGATACGCAGTATTTT.

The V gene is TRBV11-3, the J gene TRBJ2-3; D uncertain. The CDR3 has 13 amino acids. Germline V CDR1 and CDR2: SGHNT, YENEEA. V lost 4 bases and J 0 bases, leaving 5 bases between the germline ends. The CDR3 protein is CASSSLSTDTQYF. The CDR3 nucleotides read TGTGCCAGCAGCTCCCTGAGCACAGATACGCAGTATTTT.

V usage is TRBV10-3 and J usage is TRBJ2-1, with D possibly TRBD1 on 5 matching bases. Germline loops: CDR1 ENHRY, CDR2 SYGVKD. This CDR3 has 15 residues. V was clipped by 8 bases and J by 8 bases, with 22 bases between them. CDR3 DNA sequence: TGTGCCATCCGGTTGGGGCAGACTCTCGCGGATGAGCAGTTCTTC. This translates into CAIRLGQTLADEQFF.

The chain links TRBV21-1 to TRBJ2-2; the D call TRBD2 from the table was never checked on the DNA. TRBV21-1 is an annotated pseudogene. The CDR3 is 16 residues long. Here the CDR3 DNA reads TGTGCCAGCAGCCCACGTCCGGAGGGCTGCACCGGGGAGCTGTTTTTT. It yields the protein CASSPRPEGCTGELFF.

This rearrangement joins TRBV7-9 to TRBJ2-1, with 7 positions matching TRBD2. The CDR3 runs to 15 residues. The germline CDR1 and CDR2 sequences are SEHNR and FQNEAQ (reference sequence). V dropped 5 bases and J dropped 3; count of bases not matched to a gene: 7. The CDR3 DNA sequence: TGTGCCAGCAGCCCCCCAGGCGGGGGCTACAATGAGCAGTTCTTC. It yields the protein CASSPPGGGYNEQFF.

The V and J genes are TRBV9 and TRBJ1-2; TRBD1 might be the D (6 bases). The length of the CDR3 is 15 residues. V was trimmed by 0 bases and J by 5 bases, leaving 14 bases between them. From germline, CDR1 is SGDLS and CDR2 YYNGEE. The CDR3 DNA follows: TGTGCCAGCAGCGTAGAGGCAGGGGAGGGATATGGCTACACCTTC. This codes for CASSVEAGEGYGYTF.

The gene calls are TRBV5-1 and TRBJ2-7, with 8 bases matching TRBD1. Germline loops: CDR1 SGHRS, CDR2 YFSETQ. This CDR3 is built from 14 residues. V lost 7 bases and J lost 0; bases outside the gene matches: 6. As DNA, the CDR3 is TGCGCCAGCCGAGGACAGGGTGTCTCCTACGAGCAGTACTTC. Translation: CASRGQGVSYEQYF.

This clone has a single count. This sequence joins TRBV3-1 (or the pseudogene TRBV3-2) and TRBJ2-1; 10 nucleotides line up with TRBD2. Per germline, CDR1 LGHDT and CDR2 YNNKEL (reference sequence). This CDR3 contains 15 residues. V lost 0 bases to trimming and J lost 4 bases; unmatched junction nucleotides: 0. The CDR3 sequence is CASSQDSGGYNEQFF. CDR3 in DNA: TGTGCCAGCAGCCAAGATAGCGGGGGGTACAATGAGCAGTTCTTC.

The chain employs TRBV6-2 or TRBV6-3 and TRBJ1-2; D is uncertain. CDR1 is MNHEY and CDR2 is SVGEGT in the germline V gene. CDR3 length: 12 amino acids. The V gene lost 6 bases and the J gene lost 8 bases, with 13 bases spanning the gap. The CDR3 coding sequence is TGTGCCAGCAGCCGTAACGAGGGAGGCTACACCTTC. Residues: CASSRNEGGYTF.

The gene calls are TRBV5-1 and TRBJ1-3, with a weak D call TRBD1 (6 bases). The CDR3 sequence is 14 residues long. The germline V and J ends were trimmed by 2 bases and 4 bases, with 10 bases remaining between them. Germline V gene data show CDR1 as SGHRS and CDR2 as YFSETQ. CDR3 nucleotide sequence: TGCGCCAGCAGCTTTTCAGGGGCCGGAAACACCATATATTTT. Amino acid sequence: CASSFSGAGNTIYF. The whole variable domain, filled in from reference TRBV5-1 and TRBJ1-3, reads KAGVTQTPRYLIKTRGQQVTLSCSPISGHRSVSWYQQTPGQGLQFLFEYFSETQRNKGNFPGRFSGRQFSNSRSEMNVSTLELGDSALYLCASSFSGAGNTIYFGEGSWLTVV.

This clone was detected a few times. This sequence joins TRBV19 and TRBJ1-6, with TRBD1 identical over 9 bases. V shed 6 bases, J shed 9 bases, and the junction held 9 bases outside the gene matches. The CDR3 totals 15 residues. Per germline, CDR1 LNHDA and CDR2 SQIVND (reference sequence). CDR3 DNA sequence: TGTGCCAGTAGCCCCGGGACAGGGATTCTTTCACCCCTCCACTTT. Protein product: CASSPGTGILSPLHF.

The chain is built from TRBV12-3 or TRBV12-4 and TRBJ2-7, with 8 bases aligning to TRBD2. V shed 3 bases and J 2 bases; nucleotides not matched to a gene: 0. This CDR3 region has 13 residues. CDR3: CASSFGGAYEQYF. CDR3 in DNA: TGTGCCAGCAGTTTCGGGGGGGCCTACGAGCAGTACTTC.

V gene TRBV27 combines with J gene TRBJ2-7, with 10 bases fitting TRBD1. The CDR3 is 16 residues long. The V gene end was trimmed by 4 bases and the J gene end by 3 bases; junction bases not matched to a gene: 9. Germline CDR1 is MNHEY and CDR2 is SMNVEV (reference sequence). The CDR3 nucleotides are TGTGCCAGCAGTTCCACCGGGACAGGGGTCTTCTACGAGCAGTACTTC. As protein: CASSSTGTGVFYEQYF.

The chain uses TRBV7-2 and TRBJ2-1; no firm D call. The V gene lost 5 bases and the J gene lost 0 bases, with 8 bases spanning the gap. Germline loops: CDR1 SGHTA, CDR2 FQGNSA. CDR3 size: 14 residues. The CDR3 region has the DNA TGTGCCAGCAGCGAGCTTAGCTCCTACAATGAGCAGTTCTTC. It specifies CASSELSSYNEQFF.